The rows below give T cell receptor beta chains drawn from one sample of a study of human T cells and chemical hapten exposure. Via MiXCR, TCRdb re-called the RACE reads, giving one row per CDR3 protein. The sample consists of about 120,000 distinct CDR3 sequences, approximately 14% of them appearing once. Specimen: whole blood, collected in connection with sensitization to the hapten diphenylcyclopropenone (DPC). The receptors originated from a man aged 18 to 30 with alopecia areata. Some clones in this sample may be carry-over from other donors' samples. The CDR3 runs from the conserved cysteine through the conserved F or W. The D gene is left open where the match is weak. The size entry is marked missing in some rows and otherwise reads once, few, many or a size class.

D gene	V gene	clone size	J gene	CDR3 DNA	CDR3 protein
TRBD2	TRBV4-3	-	TRBJ2-4	TGCGCCAGCAGCCAATCTTCCGGGGGGGAGGCCAAAAACATTCAGTACTTC	CASSQSSGGEAKNIQYF
-	TRBV14	-	TRBJ1-6	TGTGCCAGCAGCCAAGATGGTAATTCACCCCTCCACTTT	CASSQDGNSPLHF
-	TRBV13	many	TRBJ2-3	TGTGCCAGCAGCTCTACTCTTGCTAGCACAGATACGCAGTATTTT	CASSSTLASTDTQYF
-	TRBV6-2/TRBV6-3	few	TRBJ1-1	TGTGCCAGCAGTTACACCGGAAAAGCTTTCTTT	CASSYTGKAFF
-	TRBV10-1	few	TRBJ1-6	TGCGCCAGCAGGGACAACTCTGATAATTCACCCCTCCACTTT	CASRDNSDNSPLHF
TRBD1	TRBV5-1	once	TRBJ1-4	TGCGCCAGCAGCTTGAGGACAGGCGGAGATGAAAAACTGTTTTTT	CASSLRTGGDEKLFF
TRBD1	TRBV7-8	many	TRBJ1-2	TGTGCCAGCAGCAAAGGGACAGGAGGTATTAACTATGGCTACACCTTC	CASSKGTGGINYGYTF
-	TRBV6-2/TRBV6-3	few	TRBJ2-7	TGTGCCAGCAGAGGACAACCTGAGGTTTGGAGTATGTACGAGCAGTACTTC	CASRGQPEVWSMYEQYF
TRBD2	TRBV5-1	-	TRBJ2-5	TGCGCCAGCAGCGGCAGACTAGCGGTGGAGACCCAGTACTTC	CASSGRLAVETQYF
TRBD2	TRBV28	few	TRBJ2-7	TGTGCCAGCAGTATTATTGGGGGGGACTCCTACGAGCAGTACTTC	CASSIIGGDSYEQYF
-	TRBV7-9	-	TRBJ1-5	TGTGCCAGCAGCTTAGGAATTCAGGGAGGAAGCAATCAGCCCCAGCATTTT	CASSLGIQGGSNQPQHF
TRBD2	TRBV4-3	few	TRBJ2-7	TGCGCCAGCAGCCAGAGGACTAGAGACGAGCAGTACTTC	CASSQRTRDEQYF